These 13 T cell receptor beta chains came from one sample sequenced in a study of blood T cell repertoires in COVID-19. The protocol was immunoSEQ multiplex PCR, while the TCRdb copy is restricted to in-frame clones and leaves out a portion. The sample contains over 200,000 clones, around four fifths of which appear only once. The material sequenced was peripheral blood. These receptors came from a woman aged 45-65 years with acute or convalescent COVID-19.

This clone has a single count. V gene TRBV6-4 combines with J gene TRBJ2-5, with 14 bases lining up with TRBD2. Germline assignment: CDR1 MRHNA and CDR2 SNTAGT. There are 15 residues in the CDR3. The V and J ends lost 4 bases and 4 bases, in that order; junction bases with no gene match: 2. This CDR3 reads CASSAGLAGGETQYF. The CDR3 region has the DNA TGTGCCAGCAGTGCAGGACTAGCGGGAGGAGAGACCCAGTACTTC.

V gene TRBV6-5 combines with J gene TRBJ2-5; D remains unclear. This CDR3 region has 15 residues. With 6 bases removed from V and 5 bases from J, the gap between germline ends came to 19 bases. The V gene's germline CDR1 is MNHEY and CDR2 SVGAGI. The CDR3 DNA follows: TGTGCCAGCAGCCCCCTATCACCTTACGCGGAGACCCAGTACTTC. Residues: CASSPLSPYAETQYF.

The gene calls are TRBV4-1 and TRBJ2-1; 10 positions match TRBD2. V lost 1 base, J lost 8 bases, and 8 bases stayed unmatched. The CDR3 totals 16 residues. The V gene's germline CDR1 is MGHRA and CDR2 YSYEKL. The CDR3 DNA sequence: TGCGCCAGCAGCCAAGCGGCGGCAGGGACTAGCGATGAGCAGTTCTTC. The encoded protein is CASSQAAAGTSDEQFF.

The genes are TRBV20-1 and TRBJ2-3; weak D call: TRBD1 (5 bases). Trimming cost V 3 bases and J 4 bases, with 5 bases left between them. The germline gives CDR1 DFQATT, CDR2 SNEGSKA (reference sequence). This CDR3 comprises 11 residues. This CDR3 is CSARTADTQYF. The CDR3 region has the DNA TGCAGTGCTAGGACAGCAGATACGCAGTATTTT.

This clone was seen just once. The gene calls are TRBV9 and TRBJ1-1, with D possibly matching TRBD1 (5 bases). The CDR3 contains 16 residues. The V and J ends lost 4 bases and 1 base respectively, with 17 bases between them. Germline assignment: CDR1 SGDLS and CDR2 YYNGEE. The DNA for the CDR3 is TGTGCCAGCAGCCCCAGCGGAGGGGCGGCGAACACTGAAGCTTTCTTT. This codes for CASSPSGGAANTEAFF.

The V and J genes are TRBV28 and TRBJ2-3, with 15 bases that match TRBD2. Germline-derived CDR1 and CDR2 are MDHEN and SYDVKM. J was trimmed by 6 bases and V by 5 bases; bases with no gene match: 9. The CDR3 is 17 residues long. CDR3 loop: CASSTAPGTSGRDTQYF. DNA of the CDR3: TGTGCCAGCAGTACCGCACCCGGGACTAGCGGGAGGGATACGCAGTATTTT.

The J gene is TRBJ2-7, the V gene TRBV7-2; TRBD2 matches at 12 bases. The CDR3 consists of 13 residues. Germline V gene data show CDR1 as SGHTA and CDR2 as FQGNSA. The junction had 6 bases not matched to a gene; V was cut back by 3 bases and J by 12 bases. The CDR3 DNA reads TGTGCCAGCAGCTTTAAAGGACTAGCGGGACTGTACTTC. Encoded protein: CASSFKGLAGLYF. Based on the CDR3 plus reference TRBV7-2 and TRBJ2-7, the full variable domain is GAGVSQSPSNKVTEKGKDVELRCDPISGHTALYWYRQSLGQGLEFLIYFQGNSAPDKSGLPSDRFSAERTGGSVSTLTIQRTQQEDSAVYLCASSFKGLAGLYFGPGTRLTVT.

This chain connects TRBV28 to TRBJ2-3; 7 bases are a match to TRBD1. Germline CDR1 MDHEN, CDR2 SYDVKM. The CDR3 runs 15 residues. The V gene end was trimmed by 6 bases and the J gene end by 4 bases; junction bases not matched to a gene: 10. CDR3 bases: TGTGCCAGCAGCTCTCCACAGGGGTCGGCAGATACGCAGTATTTT. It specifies CASSSPQGSADTQYF. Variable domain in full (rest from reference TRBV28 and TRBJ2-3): DVKVTQSSRYLVKRTGEKVFLECVQDMDHENMFWYRQDPGLGLRLIYFSYDVKMKEKGDIPEGYSVSREKKERFSLILESASTNQTSMYLCASSSPQGSADTQYFGPGTRLTVL.

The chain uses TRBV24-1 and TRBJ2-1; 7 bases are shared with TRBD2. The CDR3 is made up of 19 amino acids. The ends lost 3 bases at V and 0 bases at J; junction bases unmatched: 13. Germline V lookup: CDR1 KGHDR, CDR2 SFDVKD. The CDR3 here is CATSDNLAVSFPSYNEQFF. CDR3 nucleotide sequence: TGTGCCACCAGTGATAACCTAGCGGTTTCTTTCCCCTCCTACAATGAGCAGTTCTTC.

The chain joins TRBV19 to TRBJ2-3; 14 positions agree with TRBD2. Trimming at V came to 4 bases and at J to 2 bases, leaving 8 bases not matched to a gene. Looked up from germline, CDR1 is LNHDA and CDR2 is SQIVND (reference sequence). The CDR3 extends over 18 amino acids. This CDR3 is CASSKTSGRAESTDTQYF. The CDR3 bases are TGTGCCAGTAGTAAGACTAGCGGGAGGGCCGAATCCACAGATACGCAGTATTTT. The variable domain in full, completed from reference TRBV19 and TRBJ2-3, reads DGGITQSPKYLFRKEGQNVTLSCEQNLNHDAMYWYRQDPGQGLRLIYYSQIVNDFQKGDIAEGYSVSREKKESFPLTVTSAQKNPTAFYLCASSKTSGRAESTDTQYFGPGTRLTVL.

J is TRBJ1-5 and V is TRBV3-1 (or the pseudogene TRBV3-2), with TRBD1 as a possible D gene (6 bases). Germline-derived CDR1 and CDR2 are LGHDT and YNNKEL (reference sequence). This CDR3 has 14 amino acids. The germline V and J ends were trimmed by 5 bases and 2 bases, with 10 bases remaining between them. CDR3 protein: CASSLSGGNQPQHF. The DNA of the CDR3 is TGTGCCAGCAGCTTATCAGGGGGCAATCAGCCCCAGCATTTT.

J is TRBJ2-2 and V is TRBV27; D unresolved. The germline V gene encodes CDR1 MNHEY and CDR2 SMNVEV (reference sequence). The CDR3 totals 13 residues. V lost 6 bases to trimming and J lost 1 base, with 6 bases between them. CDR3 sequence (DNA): TGTGCCAGCAGACGCAGGAACACCGGGGAGCTGTTTTTT. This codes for CASRRRNTGELFF.

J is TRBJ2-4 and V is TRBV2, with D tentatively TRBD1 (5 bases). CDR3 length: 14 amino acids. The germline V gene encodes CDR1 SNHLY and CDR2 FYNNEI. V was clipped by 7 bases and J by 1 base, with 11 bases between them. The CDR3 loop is CASNDGAAKNIQYF. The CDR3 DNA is TGTGCCAGCAATGATGGGGCGGCCAAAAACATTCAGTACTTC.